Below, one T cell receptor beta chain is given with its context. This sample is part of a study of blood T cells in healthy people across ages. Germline CDR1 is SNHLY and CDR2 is FYNNEI. This CDR3 has 14 amino acids. J was trimmed by 4 bases and V by 2 bases; bases with no gene match: 4. A sample-barcoded 5' primer and a J-beta primer mix were used in a second PCR of about 6 to 12 cycles. TCRdb re-called the 5' RACE reads through MiXCR, storing one row per CDR3 protein. The sample shows around 650,000 distinct CDR3 sequences, 40% to 45% of them seen only once. The chain uses TRBV2 and TRBJ2-5; 7 bases map to TRBD2. The sequence came from an elderly man in good health. What was sequenced was blood. DNA for the CDR3: TGTGCCAGCAGTGAATGGACTAGAAGAGAGACCCAGTACTTC. It is translated as CASSEWTRRETQYF.